Listed below are T cell receptor beta chains from one sample, sequenced in a study of cytomegalovirus exposure and HLA in healthy donors. Assay: immunoSEQ multiplex PCR; the TCRdb copy retains only in-frame clones and omits some. The sample lists roughly 98,000 clones, under 75% seen once, with about 2.5% in the top ten. Sequencing used PBMCs. These receptors were collected from a man aged 45-60 years in good health and CMV-seronegative. Each CDR3 is given with its conserved first and last residue. Each record gives: J gene, V gene, clone size, D gene, CDR3 DNA, CDR3 protein. A D gene is named only where the DNA matches it firmly. Only some rows state a clone size, as once, few, many or a class for expanded clones.

J: TRBJ2-2; V: TRBV9; size: few; D: .; DNA: TGTGCCAGCAGCGCCCGACTCCCGACAGAACCGAGCGGGGAGCTGTTTTTT; CDR3: CASSARLPTEPSGELFF
J: TRBJ2-7; V: TRBV10-1; size: few; D: TRBD1; DNA: TGCGCCAGCAGTGGGGACAGGGCAGGTTCCTACGAGCAGTACTTC; CDR3: CASSGDRAGSYEQYF
J: TRBJ1-1; V: TRBV27; size: .; D: .; DNA: TGTGCCAGCAGTTTAGGGTTCAGGGGATTTACGTACACTGAAGCTTTCTTT; CDR3: CASSLGFRGFTYTEAFF
J: TRBJ2-5; V: TRBV5-1; size: .; D: TRBD1; DNA: TGCGCCAGCAGCAGGGACAGCACGGACCCACGGGAGACCCAGTACTTC; CDR3: CASSRDSTDPRETQYF
J: TRBJ2-7; V: TRBV6-5; size: few; D: .; DNA: TGTGCCAGCAGTTACTCGACAAACTCCTACGAGCAGTACTTC; CDR3: CASSYSTNSYEQYF
J: TRBJ2-3; V: TRBV14; size: .; D: .; DNA: TGTGCCAGCAGCCAGCGGGTTTCGACCCGGACAGATACGCAGTATTTT; CDR3: CASSQRVSTRTDTQYF
J: TRBJ2-1; V: TRBV4-3; size: .; D: TRBD1; DNA: TGCGCCAGCAGCCGGGACAGGGGGCTGTACAATGAGCAGTTCTTC; CDR3: CASSRDRGLYNEQFF
J: TRBJ1-1; V: TRBV4-1; size: .; D: TRBD1; DNA: TGCGCCAGCAGCCATCTGACAGGGACGGCTGAAGCTTTCTTT; CDR3: CASSHLTGTAEAFF
J: TRBJ2-7; V: TRBV27; size: .; D: TRBD1; DNA: TGTGCCACGAACCCCGGAACCGGGACAGGGTCGGACGAGCAGTACTTC; CDR3: CATNPGTGTGSDEQYF
J: TRBJ1-1; V: TRBV9; size: .; D: .; DNA: TGTGCCAGCAGCGACCAGAGGTCAGGGAGGGGAACTGAAGCTTTCTTT; CDR3: CASSDQRSGRGTEAFF
J: TRBJ1-5; V: TRBV7-9; size: .; D: .; DNA: TGTTCCAGCAGCTGGGGCGATCAGCCCCAGCATTTT; CDR3: CSSSWGDQPQHF
J: TRBJ2-3; V: TRBV25-1; size: .; D: .; DNA: TGTGCCAGCAGTGCGGTCTCAGGGTCGGTGGATACGCAGTATTTT; CDR3: CASSAVSGSVDTQYF
J: TRBJ2-7; V: TRBV9; size: .; D: .; DNA: TGTGCCAGCAGCGTAGGAACGACTCGGAACGAGCAGTACTTC; CDR3: CASSVGTTRNEQYF
J: TRBJ2-3; V: TRBV5-4; size: .; D: .; DNA: TGTGCCAGCAGCTTGGACAGCGGGTGGACAGATACGCAGTATTTT; CDR3: CASSLDSGWTDTQYF
J: TRBJ2-2; V: TRBV25-1; size: once; D: .; DNA: TGTGCCAGCAGCCCGAAGGGGTGGGTGAAGGAGGAGCTGTTTTTT; CDR3: CASSPKGWVKEELFF
J: TRBJ2-7; V: TRBV27; size: .; D: TRBD2; DNA: TGTGCCAGCAGTTTAGCGGGAGGGCCTCGCGAGCAGTACTTC; CDR3: CASSLAGGPREQYF
J: TRBJ2-5; V: TRBV7-9; size: few; D: .; DNA: TGTGCCAGCAGCTTAGGTGTAGGGGATGGGGAGACCCAGTACTTC; CDR3: CASSLGVGDGETQYF
J: TRBJ2-6; V: TRBV6-1; size: .; D: TRBD1; DNA: TGTGCCAGCAGTGGTGACAGGGGAGAGACTGGGGCCAACGTCCTGACTTTC; CDR3: CASSGDRGETGANVLTF
J: TRBJ1-5; V: TRBV2; size: .; D: .; DNA: TGTGCCAGCAGTGTGGGGCGGGGGGGGCATCAGCCCCAGCATTTT; CDR3: CASSVGRGGHQPQHF
J: TRBJ2-3; V: TRBV19; size: .; D: .; DNA: TGTGCCAGTAGTCCTCAGATAAGCACAGATACGCAGTATTTT; CDR3: CASSPQISTDTQYF
J: TRBJ2-2; V: TRBV4-1; size: .; D: .; DNA: TGCGCCAGCAGCCAAAGACCTGAGGGGAACACCGGGGAGCTGTTTTTT; CDR3: CASSQRPEGNTGELFF
J: TRBJ1-1; V: TRBV7-9; size: .; D: .; DNA: TGTGCCAGCAGCTTAGTAGGGGCGACAGAGTTTCTGAACACTGAAGCTTTCTTT; CDR3: CASSLVGATEFLNTEAFF
J: TRBJ2-5; V: TRBV5-6; size: .; D: TRBD2; DNA: TGTGCCAGCAGCTTGTTTACCGGGCGGGGGTACCAAGAGACCCAGTACTTC; CDR3: CASSLFTGRGYQETQYF
J: TRBJ2-6; V: TRBV18; size: .; D: TRBD1; DNA: TGTGCCAGCTCACCGCCCGGGACAGGGGGCGTTTTCTCTGGGGCCAACGTCCTGACTTTC; CDR3: CASSPPGTGGVFSGANVLTF
J: TRBJ2-7; V: TRBV6-5; size: .; D: TRBD1; DNA: TGTGCCAGCAGTCAAGGGACAGGGGGACCCTACGAGCAGTACTTC; CDR3: CASSQGTGGPYEQYF
J: TRBJ2-7; V: TRBV19; size: .; D: TRBD2; DNA: TGTGCCAGTAGTACCCGTGGACTAGCGGGGGGGCCTTCCTACGAGCAGTACTTC; CDR3: CASSTRGLAGGPSYEQYF
J: TRBJ2-3; V: TRBV5-1; size: once; D: TRBD1; DNA: TGCGCCAGCAGCAGGGACAGGGGGACAGATACGCAGTATTTT; CDR3: CASSRDRGTDTQYF
J: TRBJ2-1; V: TRBV29-1; size: few; D: TRBD2; DNA: TGCAGCGTTGAATTGACGGGTAGCGGGAGGAAGGATGAGCAGTTCTTC; CDR3: CSVELTGSGRKDEQFF
J: TRBJ2-1; V: TRBV4-1; size: few; D: .; DNA: TGCGCCAGCAGCCTTTCAAATGAGCAGTTCTTC; CDR3: CASSLSNEQFF
J: TRBJ2-1; V: TRBV7-2; size: .; D: .; DNA: TGTGCCAGCAGCACCATGGGACTTGGGGCGTACAATGAGCAGTTCTTC; CDR3: CASSTMGLGAYNEQFF
J: TRBJ2-7; V: TRBV19; size: .; D: TRBD1; DNA: TGTGCCAGTAGTCCCGGGACAGGGGCTACCTACGAGCAGTACTTC; CDR3: CASSPGTGATYEQYF
J: TRBJ1-3; V: TRBV9; size: few; D: .; DNA: TGTGCCAGCAGCGAAGGGAGTCTATCTGGAAACACCATATATTTT; CDR3: CASSEGSLSGNTIYF
J: TRBJ2-2; V: TRBV7-9; size: .; D: .; DNA: TGTGCCAGCAGCGGCCGACAAGGTCGGGAGTCCGGGGAGCTGTTTTTT; CDR3: CASSGRQGRESGELFF
J: TRBJ2-5; V: TRBV11-2; size: .; D: TRBD2; DNA: TGTGCCAGCCAGGGAGGGCGGACACAAGAGACCCAGTACTTC; CDR3: CASQGGRTQETQYF
J: TRBJ2-3; V: TRBV20-1; size: .; D: .; DNA: TGCAGTGCCCAAACGGGTACGCAGTATTTT; CDR3: CSAQTGTQYF